The rows below give T cell receptor beta chains drawn from one sample of a study of blood T cell repertoires in COVID-19. Sequencing used immunoSEQ multiplex PCR; TCRdb keeps in-frame clones, though not all of them. Of tens of thousands of clones listed, approximately 91% are singletons. Sample: peripheral blood. The receptors come from a man in his 70s with acute or convalescent COVID-19. CDR3s include the opening cysteine and the closing phenylalanine or tryptophan. D genes are given only for firm matches. Not every row has a clone size; where given, it reads once, few, many or a size class.

CDR3 protein	CDR3 DNA	V gene	J gene	D gene	CDR3 length	clone size
CASSLAGGESREQYF	TGTGCCAGCAGTCTTGCAGGGGGTGAGTCGAGGGAGCAGTACTTC	TRBV27	TRBJ2-7	TRBD1	15	NA
CASSGPQRETGELFF	TGTGCCAGCTCGGGCCCGCAGCGGGAGACCGGGGAGCTGTTTTTT	TRBV18	TRBJ2-2	TRBD2	15	NA
CASSLSPPGWSYNEQFF	TGTGCCAGCAGCTTAAGTCCTCCGGGATGGTCCTACAATGAGCAGTTCTTC	TRBV7-2	TRBJ2-1	NA	17	NA
CASSLTGQGSGYTF	TGTGCCAGCAGCTTAACGGGACAGGGTTCTGGCTACACCTTC	TRBV7-3	TRBJ1-2	TRBD1	14	NA
CASSTQTGGYNEQFF	TGTGCCAGCAGCACGCAGACAGGGGGCTACAATGAGCAGTTCTTC	TRBV5-6	TRBJ2-1	TRBD1	15	few
CASRAPKAFF	TGTGCCAGCAGGGCTCCCAAAGCTTTCTTT	TRBV6-5	TRBJ1-1	NA	10	NA
CASGVQGDTGELFF	TGTGCCAGCGGGGTACAGGGCGACACCGGGGAGCTGTTTTTT	TRBV6-4	TRBJ2-2	NA	14	once
CATGQVGNQPQHF	TGTGCCACCGGACAAGTGGGCAATCAGCCCCAGCATTTT	TRBV24-1	TRBJ1-5	NA	13	NA
CSVPGMGPGTGELFF	TGCAGCGTTCCAGGGATGGGTCCGGGCACCGGGGAGCTGTTTTTT	TRBV29-1	TRBJ2-2	NA	15	NA
CATSRHGLYSNQPQHF	TGTGCCACCAGCCGACATGGACTGTATAGCAATCAGCCCCAGCATTTT	TRBV15	TRBJ1-5	NA	16	few
CASSPLGTGRGEKLFF	TGTGCCAGCAGCCCCCTCGGGACAGGGAGGGGTGAAAAACTGTTTTTT	TRBV14	TRBJ1-4	TRBD1	16	NA
CASSLGQGSGELFF	TGTGCCAGCAGCTTGGGACAGGGGTCCGGGGAGCTGTTTTTT	TRBV7-2	TRBJ2-2	TRBD1	14	NA
CASSLSGGNEKLFF	TGCGCCAGCAGCTTATCAGGGGGAAATGAAAAACTGTTTTTT	TRBV5-1	TRBJ1-4	TRBD1	14	NA
CASIGTGSGNTIYF	TGTGCCAGTATCGGGACAGGCTCTGGAAACACCATATATTTT	TRBV19	TRBJ1-3	TRBD1	14	once
CASSQRTGSSYEQYF	TGCGCCAGCAGCCAGAGGACTGGGAGCTCCTACGAGCAGTACTTC	TRBV4-3	TRBJ2-7	NA	15	NA
CASSLASQETQYF	TGCGCCAGCAGCTTGGCCAGTCAAGAGACCCAGTACTTC	TRBV5-1	TRBJ2-5	NA	13	NA
CASSITQGAAGELFF	TGTGCCAGTAGTATAACCCAGGGGGCGGCCGGGGAGCTGTTTTTT	TRBV19	TRBJ2-2	TRBD1	15	NA
CASSASGSEQYF	TGTGCCAGCAGCGCATCGGGGTCCGAGCAGTACTTC	TRBV7-2	TRBJ2-7	NA	12	NA
CASTSQETQYF	TGTGCCAGCACGAGTCAAGAGACCCAGTACTTC	TRBV2	TRBJ2-5	NA	11	NA
CASSPEGAPSTDTQYF	TGTGCCAGCAGCCCCGAGGGCGCACCTAGCACAGATACGCAGTATTTT	TRBV5-4	TRBJ2-3	NA	16	NA
CASSRTGSEYYGYTF	TGTGCCAGTAGTAGAACAGGGTCAGAGTACTATGGCTACACCTTC	TRBV19	TRBJ1-2	NA	15	NA
CASSLGGLVGYGYTF	TGTGCCAGCAGCTTGGGAGGGTTGGTGGGCTATGGCTACACCTTC	TRBV5-6	TRBJ1-2	NA	15	NA
CASSSQGTFGYTF	TGTGCCAGCAGCTCCCAGGGTACTTTTGGCTACACCTTC	TRBV7-2	TRBJ1-2	NA	13	NA
CASRPRGLDTGELFF	TGTGCCAGCCGCCCGAGGGGGCTGGACACCGGGGAGCTGTTTTTT	TRBV2	TRBJ2-2	TRBD1	15	NA
CASRYSQMNTEAFF	TGTGCCAGCAGGTACAGTCAGATGAACACTGAAGCTTTCTTT	TRBV28	TRBJ1-1	NA	14	NA
CASSFVRDTYEQYF	TGTGCCAGCAGCTTCGTCCGGGACACCTACGAGCAGTACTTC	TRBV11-2	TRBJ2-7	NA	14	NA
CASSPPGGRAFF	TGTGCCAGCAGCCCACCCGGAGGGCGTGCTTTCTTT	TRBV3-1/TRBV3-2	TRBJ1-1	NA	12	NA
CASSRNRDTGNTIYF	TGTGCCAGCAGTCGTAACCGGGACACTGGAAACACCATATATTTT	TRBV6-5	TRBJ1-3	NA	15	NA
CAIRGSTGNADEQYF	TGTGCCATCAGAGGAAGTACAGGGAATGCCGACGAGCAGTACTTC	TRBV10-3	TRBJ2-7	NA	15	NA
CASSGGPSRRNTIYF	TGTGCCAGTAGTGGTGGGCCCAGCCGGAGAAACACCATATATTTT	TRBV19	TRBJ1-3	NA	15	NA
CASSLMESGTADSPLHF	TGCGCCAGCAGCTTGATGGAATCGGGGACAGCAGATTCACCCCTCCACTTT	TRBV5-1	TRBJ1-6	TRBD1	17	NA
CASTRGGASNQPQHF	TGTGCCAGCACGAGGGGGGGGGCCAGCAATCAGCCCCAGCATTTT	TRBV2	TRBJ1-5	NA	15	NA
CASSPGQKAKNIQYF	TGTGCCAGTAGTCCGGGACAGAAGGCCAAAAACATTCAGTACTTC	TRBV19	TRBJ2-4	TRBD1	15	NA
CASSLSGQGSLNYGYTF	TGTGCCAGCAGTTTATCAGGACAGGGAAGCCTGAACTATGGCTACACCTTC	TRBV27	TRBJ1-2	TRBD1	17	NA
CASSPDRGADTQYF	TGTGCCAGCAGCCCGGACAGGGGAGCCGATACGCAGTATTTT	TRBV27	TRBJ2-3	TRBD1	14	NA
CASSGQGTSPLHF	TGCGCCAGCAGCGGACAGGGGACTTCACCCCTCCACTTT	TRBV5-1	TRBJ1-6	TRBD1	13	NA
CASSSEAGGFQETQYF	TGTGCCAGCAGCTCCGAAGCAGGAGGGTTCCAAGAGACCCAGTACTTC	TRBV5-4	TRBJ2-5	NA	16	NA
CASSIGTTGTQYF	TGTGCCAGTAGTATAGGGACTACGGGTACGCAGTATTTT	TRBV19	TRBJ2-3	NA	13	NA
CAISEPVVDSGTYEQYF	TGTGCCATCAGTGAGCCGGTGGTTGATAGCGGAACCTACGAGCAGTACTTC	TRBV10-3	TRBJ2-7	NA	17	NA
CASSVDGGSYEQYF	TGTGCCAGCAGCGTAGACGGCGGCTCCTACGAGCAGTACTTC	TRBV9	TRBJ2-7	NA	14	once
CASSLPTGAGTDTQYF	TGTGCCAGCAGTCTTCCGACAGGGGCCGGCACAGATACGCAGTATTTT	TRBV28	TRBJ2-3	TRBD1	16	NA
CASSPQGANTGELFF	TGTGCCAGTAGCCCCCAGGGCGCCAACACCGGGGAGCTGTTTTTT	TRBV19	TRBJ2-2	NA	15	NA
CSAGRGTGELFF	TGCAGCGCTGGGAGGGGAACCGGGGAGCTGTTTTTT	TRBV29-1	TRBJ2-2	TRBD2	12	NA
CASSSTSGSLYEQYF	TGTGCCAGCAGTTCTACTAGCGGGAGTCTTTACGAGCAGTACTTC	TRBV28	TRBJ2-7	TRBD2	15	NA
CASSQDDRNYGYTF	TGCGCCAGCAGCCAAGATGACAGAAACTATGGCTACACCTTC	TRBV4-3	TRBJ1-2	NA	14	NA
CASSTDTLNTDTQYF	TGTGCCAGCAGCACGGACACTCTCAACACAGATACGCAGTATTTT	TRBV7-9	TRBJ2-3	NA	15	NA
CASSIKITGGSGELFF	TGTGCCAGTAGTATAAAAATCACAGGGGGCTCCGGGGAGCTGTTTTTT	TRBV19	TRBJ2-2	TRBD1	16	NA
CASSMRDYDLGEKLFF	TGTGCCAGTAGTATGCGGGACTACGATCTCGGCGAAAAACTGTTTTTT	TRBV19	TRBJ1-4	NA	16	NA
CASSPDSGAYNEQFF	TGTGCCAGCAGCCCCGACAGTGGGGCATACAATGAGCAGTTCTTC	TRBV9	TRBJ2-1	NA	15	NA
CASSFSSGSGEQYF	TGTGCCAGCAGTTTCTCTAGCGGGAGCGGCGAGCAGTACTTC	TRBV28	TRBJ2-7	TRBD2	14	NA
CASSTDRGNRAGELFF	TGTGCCAGTAGCACGGACAGGGGCAATAGGGCCGGGGAGCTGTTTTTT	TRBV19	TRBJ2-2	TRBD1	16	NA
CASSHLAGDYPETQYF	TGTGCCAGCAGCCACTTAGCGGGAGACTACCCAGAGACCCAGTACTTC	TRBV3-1/TRBV3-2	TRBJ2-5	TRBD2	16	NA
CASSNRDTYGYTF	TGTGCCAGCAGCAATCGGGACACCTATGGCTACACCTTC	TRBV9	TRBJ1-2	NA	13	once
CASSISQGHQPQHF	TGTGCCAGCAGTATCTCACAGGGTCATCAGCCCCAGCATTTT	TRBV6-2/TRBV6-3	TRBJ1-5	NA	14	NA
CASSLIRSEAFF	TGTGCCAGCAGCTTGATACGGTCTGAAGCTTTCTTT	TRBV5-6	TRBJ1-1	NA	12	NA